Listed here are 23 T cell receptor beta chains from one sample, sequenced in a study of cytomegalovirus exposure and HLA in healthy donors. The PCR used 60 Vbeta and 13 Jbeta primers. Generated by immunoSEQ multiplex PCR, the TCRdb table keeps only in-frame clones and is missing some. The sample contains 60,000 to 90,000 clones, approximately 67% of which appear only once. The sequencing input was PBMCs. The receptors stem from a man in his forties or fifties in good health and CMV-seropositive.

A single count supports this clone. The rearrangement links TRBV7-3 to TRBJ2-5; 9 bases align to TRBD1. V trimming: 5 bases; J trimming: 5 bases; junction bases outside the gene matches: 6. CDR1 is SGHTA, CDR2 FQGTGA, per germline. The CDR3 totals 14 residues. The CDR3 bases are TGTGCCAGCAGCCAATTCGGGACAGGGGAGACCCAGTACTTC. Protein sequence: CASSQFGTGETQYF.

The CDR3 DNA reads TGCGCCAGCAGCTTGGGCCAGGGGGCGGTCGGCACAGATACGCAGTATTTT. Protein: CASSLGQGAVGTDTQYF. The V call is TRBV5-1, the J call TRBJ2-3, with 8 bases identical to TRBD1. Trimming at V came to 0 bases and at J to 1 base, leaving 7 bases not matched to a gene. Germline CDR1 and CDR2: SGHRS and YFSETQ. The CDR3 runs 17 residues.

The chain employs TRBV30 and TRBJ2-7; 10 nucleotides agree with TRBD2. CDR3 size: 15 residues. Germline loops: CDR1 GTSNPN, CDR2 SVGIG (reference sequence). V dropped 4 bases and J dropped 3; count of bases not matched to a gene: 9. CDR3 DNA sequence: TGTGCCTGGACCTTCAGGAAGCGGGGGGGCTACGAGCAGTACTTC. It translates to CAWTFRKRGGYEQYF.

The CDR3 sequence: CSVEPQGGYEQYF. Here the CDR3 DNA reads TGCAGCGTTGAGCCACAGGGGGGCTACGAGCAGTACTTC. J is TRBJ2-7 and V is TRBV29-1, with TRBD1 matching over 8 bases. The length of the CDR3 is 13 residues. V was clipped by 3 bases and J by 3 bases; unmatched bases: 4. Germline-derived CDR1 and CDR2 are SQVTM and ANQGSEA.

This clone occurred a few times. The chain uses TRBV9 and TRBJ1-1, with 7 bases identical to TRBD1. Germline V lookup: CDR1 SGDLS, CDR2 YYNGEE. The trim removed 1 base at V and 4 bases at J, leaving 7 bases unmatched. The CDR3 is 15 amino acids. The CDR3: CASSVSPNRGTEAFF. Written as DNA, the CDR3 is TGTGCCAGCAGCGTATCTCCAAACAGGGGCACTGAAGCTTTCTTT.

There are a few counts of this clone. This sample also contains other DNA sequences that code for the same CDR3. The rearrangement joins TRBV11-3 to TRBJ1-3; 8 positions match TRBD1. This CDR3 contains 15 residues. In germline, CDR1 is SGHNT, CDR2 YENEEA. Trimming at V came to 5 bases and at J to 2 bases, leaving 5 bases not matched to a gene. CDR3 bases: TGTGCCAGCAGCCCTGGACAGGGTCCTGGAAACACCATATATTTT. This gives the protein CASSPGQGPGNTIYF.

The rearrangement joins TRBV6-5 to TRBJ1-2, with a tentative D call TRBD1 (6 bases). V shed 5 bases and J shed 8 bases, with 9 bases lying between them. Germline V lookup: CDR1 MNHEY, CDR2 SVGAGI. This CDR3 region has 11 residues. The CDR3 coding sequence is TGTGCCAGCAGTCAGGGGTGGGGCTACACCTTC. Translation gives CASSQGWGYTF.

The chain is built from TRBV2 and TRBJ2-3; tentative D call: TRBD1 (6 bases). The CDR3 is 15 residues long. V was cut by 8 bases and J by 4 bases, with 19 bases left in between. The V gene's germline CDR1 is SNHLY and CDR2 FYNNEI. CDR3 amino acids: CASAKQGVQADTQYF. CDR3 coding DNA: TGTGCCAGCGCAAAACAGGGAGTCCAGGCAGATACGCAGTATTTT.

In the case of this clone: Compared with germline, one end of the junction differs, possibly owing to a read error. V gene TRBV25-1 combines with J gene TRBJ2-4; perhaps TRBD1 as D (6 bases). This CDR3 is built from 16 residues. Germline V gene lookup returns CDR1 MGHDK and CDR2 SYGVNS. CDR3 protein: CASTPPVGDKSKTSDF. The CDR3 DNA reads as TGTGCCAGCACCCCTCCAGTCGGGGACAAATCAAAAACATCGGACTTC.

The chain couples TRBV7-2 to TRBJ1-2; no clear D. The CDR3 contains 13 residues. The V and J ends lost 1 base and 8 bases respectively, with 11 bases between them. The V gene's germline CDR1 is SGHTA and CDR2 FQGNSA. CDR3 DNA: TGTGCCAGCAGCTTAGTCGGGAGTGGGGGCTACACCTTC. Amino acid sequence: CASSLVGSGGYTF.

J is TRBJ2-7 and V is TRBV5-1; TRBD1 matches at 7 bases. The CDR3 is 14 amino acids. Germline V gene sequence: CDR1 SGHRS, CDR2 YFSETQ. V shed 4 bases and J 3 bases; nucleotides not matched to a gene: 7. CDR3 loop: CASSLQQGNYEQYF. The CDR3 DNA sequence: TGCGCCAGCAGCCTCCAACAGGGGAACTACGAGCAGTACTTC.

This clone came up a few times. This chain connects TRBV29-1 to TRBJ2-3; 15 bases line up with TRBD2. Losses at the gene ends were 1 base for V and 2 bases for J; bases not matched to a gene: 1. The CDR3 contains 16 residues. CDR1 is SQVTM and CDR2 is ANQGSEA in the germline V gene. The CDR3 spells CSVEGTSGGATDTQYF. Here the CDR3 DNA reads TGCAGCGTTGAAGGGACTAGCGGGGGGGCCACAGATACGCAGTATTTT.

The chain has TRBV5-1 and TRBJ1-1; no firm D call. Germline V CDR1 and CDR2: SGHRS, YFSETQ. With 0 bases removed from V and 4 bases from J, the gap between germline ends came to 19 bases. The CDR3 sequence is 17 residues long. CDR3 sequence reads: CASSLGVGSRVRTEAFF. CDR3 bases: TGCGCCAGCAGCTTGGGAGTCGGGTCGAGGGTTCGCACTGAAGCTTTCTTT.

The chain links TRBV14 to TRBJ1-4, with a weak D call TRBD1 (5 bases). Germline V gene lookup returns CDR1 SGHDN and CDR2 FVKESK. This CDR3 contains 15 residues. V was cut by 4 bases and J by 5 bases, with 14 bases left in between. The CDR3 DNA reads TGTGCCAGCAGCCCGGCGGGGGGAGGCAATGAAAAACTGTTTTTT. It encodes CASSPAGGGNEKLFF.

In this sample, this clone turned up a few times. The chain links TRBV19 to TRBJ2-7; TRBD1 matches at 7 bases. The germline V gene encodes CDR1 LNHDA and CDR2 SQIVND (reference sequence). Trimming took 6 bases from V and 4 from J; bases not matched to a gene: 6. The length of the CDR3 is 13 residues. In nucleotides, the CDR3 is TGTGCCAGTAGAAGGACAGGCGATTACGAGCAGTACTTC. This codes for CASRRTGDYEQYF.

This clone has ten or more counts. The V and J genes are TRBV6-5 and TRBJ2-7, with D possibly matching TRBD1 (6 bases). The CDR3 covers 13 residues. Between the trimmed V and J ends, which lost 5 bases and 1 base, there was a span of 9 bases. In germline, CDR1 is MNHEY, CDR2 SVGAGI. CDR3 DNA sequence: TGTGCCAGCAGTGACAGGTTTTCCTACGAGCAGTACTTC. This translates into CASSDRFSYEQYF.

The DNA for the CDR3 is TGTGCCAGCAGTTACTCGGACAGCTCCTACGAGCAGTACTTC. As protein: CASSYSDSSYEQYF. V and J are TRBV6-5 and TRBJ2-7; possibly TRBD1 for D (6 bases). The CDR3 length is 14 residues. Germline V gene sequence: CDR1 MNHEY, CDR2 SVGAGI. V was cut by 0 bases and J by 0 bases, with 6 bases left in between.

The rearrangement joins TRBV15 to TRBJ2-2; 9 bases line up with TRBD1. Germline CDR1 and CDR2: LNHNV and YYDKDF (reference sequence). V lost 0 bases, J lost 7 bases, and 3 bases stayed unmatched. This CDR3 spans 15 amino acids. In DNA form, the CDR3 reads TGTGCCACCAGCAGAGATACAGGGGGCATCGGGGAGCTGTTTTTT. This encodes CATSRDTGGIGELFF.

The J gene is TRBJ2-1, the V gene TRBV11-2; TRBD2 is a possible D gene (6 bases). The germline gives CDR1 SGHAT, CDR2 FQNNGV. Deletions cut 1 base from V and 0 bases from J, with 10 bases between. The CDR3 runs 16 residues. This CDR3 is CASSLAGSGSYNEQFF. CDR3 bases: TGTGCCAGCAGCTTAGCCGGGAGTGGCTCCTACAATGAGCAGTTCTTC.

There are a few counts of this clone. Different DNA sequences within this sample yield the same CDR3. This chain links TRBV28 with TRBJ1-4; 9 bases are a match to TRBD1. J gave up 8 bases and V 6 bases, and 7 bases lay outside the gene matches. Germline-derived CDR1 and CDR2 are MDHEN and SYDVKM. The length of the CDR3 is 14 residues. CDR3 region: CASSRGQGREKLFF. The CDR3 coding sequence is TGTGCCAGCAGCCGGGGACAGGGCAGAGAAAAACTGTTTTTT.

The V gene is TRBV7-9, the J gene TRBJ2-2; 7 bases are a match to TRBD2. CDR1 and CDR2 from the germline V gene are SEHNR and FQNEAQ (reference sequence). Trimming took 3 bases from V and 7 from J; bases not matched to a gene: 11. There are 16 residues in the CDR3. The CDR3, as DNA: TGTGCCAGCAGCTTTCCCAGGACGGGGGGTATCGGGGAGCTGTTTTTT. It is translated as CASSFPRTGGIGELFF.

The chain couples TRBV28 to TRBJ2-7; the D is unclear. From germline, CDR1 is MDHEN and CDR2 SYDVKM. This CDR3 region has 13 residues. The V end lost 6 bases, the J end lost 5 bases, and 14 bases lay between the germline ends. CDR3: CASRATHSHEQYF. Here the CDR3 DNA reads TGTGCCAGCAGGGCCACCCATTCCCACGAGCAGTACTTC.

This clone appeared a few times. CDR3 DNA sequence: TGTGCCAGCAGCTTGGGGCAGGGGACAACTGAAGCTTTCTTT. It is translated as CASSLGQGTTEAFF. The chain uses TRBV5-6 and TRBJ1-1; D might be TRBD1 (6 bases). Between the trimmed V and J ends, which lost 0 bases and 5 bases, there was a span of 11 bases. This CDR3 is built from 14 residues. Per germline, CDR1 SGHDT and CDR2 YYEEEE.